The sequence of this T cell receptor beta chain was determined in a study of CD8 T cells in Susac syndrome. TEMRA cells were FACS-enriched, while CD8+ and CD4+ T cells were negatively isolated. An amount of RNA that ranged from 0.5 to 1 ug was reverse transcribed with random hexamers. Amplification of the TCR beta CDR3 was carried out by immunoSEQ multiplex PCR, which spanned a total of 54 Vbeta and 13 Jbeta segments. TCRdb re-analysed the immunoSEQ multiplex PCR reads in MiXCR, keeping a single row per CDR3 protein. The sample holds about 77,000 distinct CDR3 sequences, roughly 91% seen once. Sequenced material: CD4+ T cells from PBMCs. The receptor comes from a human donor with Susac syndrome.

The CDR3 loop is CASSLGTGATNEKLFF. CDR3 sequence (DNA): TGCGCCAGCAGCCTCGGGACAGGGGCCACTAATGAAAAACTGTTTTTT. The chain links TRBV5-1 to TRBJ1-4, with 10 bases that match TRBD1. CDR3 length: 16 amino acids. V was clipped by 4 bases and J by 2 bases; unmatched bases: 5. CDR1 SGHRS and CDR2 YFSETQ come from the germline V gene.